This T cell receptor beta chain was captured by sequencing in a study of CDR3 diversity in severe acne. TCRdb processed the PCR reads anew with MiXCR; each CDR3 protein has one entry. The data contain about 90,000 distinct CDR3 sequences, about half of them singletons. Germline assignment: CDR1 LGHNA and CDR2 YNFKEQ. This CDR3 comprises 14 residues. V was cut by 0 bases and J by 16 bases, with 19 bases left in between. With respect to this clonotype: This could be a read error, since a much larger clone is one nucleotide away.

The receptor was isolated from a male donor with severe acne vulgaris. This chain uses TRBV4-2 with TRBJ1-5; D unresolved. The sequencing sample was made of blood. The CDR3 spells CASSQDLGTSRAHF. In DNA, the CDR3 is TGTGCCAGCAGCCAAGATCTAGGCACCTCTAGGGCACATTTT.